Below, one TCR beta chain is given with its context. Its specificity is unknown. The data stem from a study of radiation and T cells in renal cell carcinoma. Study-wide results and caveats: No pretreatment tumor biopsies were available for baseline clonotypes. Top tumor clonotypes rose in blood 2 weeks post-radiation, then contracted.

Time point in this sample: blood 4 weeks post-SBRT, at nephrectomy. Noted treatment: 15 Gy SBRT to primary tumor, nephrectomy 4 weeks later. Nephrectomy followed 15 Gy stereotactic body radiation by 4 weeks. The patient's renal cell carcinoma had clear cell pathology. Libraries were prepared by immunoSEQ multiplex PCR; TCRdb keeps only in-frame clonotypes and omits some of them. The sample has around 77,000 clones; roughly 85% are singletons. Germline V CDR1 and CDR2: LGHNA, YNFKEQ. The CDR3 is 17 residues long. J lost 7 bases, V lost 1 base, and 7 bases had no gene match. The starting material was blood, obtained from a patient whose treatment included radiotherapy and nephrectomy. The sequence came from an older woman with renal cell carcinoma. The gene calls are TRBV4-2 and TRBJ2-1, with TRBD2 matching 13 bases. CDR3 protein: CASSQAKLAGGRNEQFF. CDR3 sequence (DNA): TGTGCCAGCAGCCAAGCTAAACTAGCGGGAGGGCGGAATGAGCAGTTCTTC.